The 25 T cell receptor beta chains given below trace back to one sample, sequenced in a study of cytomegalovirus exposure and HLA in healthy donors. TCRdb's copy holds only in-frame clones and misses some; the assay was immunoSEQ multiplex PCR. Altogether 150,000 to 200,000 clones are present, roughly 85% being singletons, with the ten largest covering roughly 15%. Sequencing was done on a sample of PBMCs. Receptor source: a man aged 18 to 35 in good health and CMV-seropositive.

The V call is TRBV27, the J call TRBJ1-5; tentatively, D is TRBD1 (5 bases). Germline values: CDR1 MNHEY, CDR2 SMNVEV (reference sequence). CDR3 length: 14 amino acids. The V gene lost 4 bases and the J gene lost 11 bases, with 18 bases spanning the gap. DNA of the CDR3: TGTGCCAGCAGTTCCCTCGGGGGAGTAGTATCCCAGCATTTT. Amino acid sequence: CASSSLGGVVSQHF.

The chain uses TRBV4-1 and TRBJ1-4; D remains ambiguous. V lost 1 base to trimming and J lost 8 bases, with 17 bases between them. The germline V gene encodes CDR1 MGHRA and CDR2 YSYEKL. This CDR3 spans 16 amino acids. The CDR3 sequence is CASSQGRRLGKEKLFF. The CDR3, as DNA: TGCGCCAGCAGCCAAGGAAGGCGGTTGGGTAAAGAAAAACTGTTTTTT.

The gene calls are TRBV9 and TRBJ2-7, with D possibly TRBD1 on 5 matching bases. The CDR3 has 15 amino acids. V was clipped by 0 bases and J by 3 bases, with 13 bases between them. From germline, CDR1 is SGDLS and CDR2 YYNGEE. CDR3 sequence reads: CASSVDPGFNYEQYF. The DNA for the CDR3 is TGTGCCAGCAGCGTAGATCCAGGGTTTAACTACGAGCAGTACTTC.

The chain joins TRBV30 to TRBJ1-1; a possible D gene is TRBD1 (6 bases). CDR1 is GTSNPN and CDR2 is SVGIG in the germline V gene (reference sequence). The CDR3 covers 13 residues. The germline V and J ends were trimmed by 0 bases and 5 bases, with 10 bases remaining between them. The CDR3 sequence: CAWSVGGGTEAFF. For the CDR3, the DNA is TGTGCCTGGAGTGTAGGGGGGGGGACTGAAGCTTTCTTT.

The chain links TRBV6-6 to TRBJ2-7; 10 positions match TRBD1. This CDR3 has 15 residues. The junction had 5 bases not matched to a gene; V was cut back by 5 bases and J by 1 base. From germline, CDR1 is MNHNY and CDR2 SVGAGI (reference sequence). CDR3 residues: CASSGDRGSSYEQYF. Here the CDR3 DNA reads TGTGCCAGCAGTGGGGACAGGGGCTCGTCCTACGAGCAGTACTTC.

The rearrangement joins TRBV5-1 to TRBJ2-7, with a tentative D call TRBD2 (5 bases). The germline CDR1 and CDR2 sequences are SGHRS and YFSETQ. The CDR3 length is 13 residues. V lost 6 bases and J lost 5, with 15 bases in between. Written as DNA, the CDR3 is TGCGCCAGCAACCCGGGATTCGGAAACGAGCAGTACTTC. This sequence encodes CASNPGFGNEQYF.

This chain joins TRBV5-5 and TRBJ2-1; D is perhaps TRBD2 (6 bases). Germline values: CDR1 SGHKS, CDR2 YYEKEE (reference sequence). The CDR3 is made up of 13 amino acids. V gave up 2 bases and J gave up 9 bases, with 12 bases separating them. CDR3 in DNA: TGTGCCAGCAGCTTTTTTGGGGAGGCTGAGCAGTTCTTC. Translation gives CASSFFGEAEQFF.

The rearrangement uses TRBV7-8 and TRBJ1-1; tentative D call: TRBD1 (5 bases). Trimming removed 6 bases from V and 1 base from J, with 9 bases in between. CDR1 and CDR2 from the germline V gene are SGHVS and FQNEAQ. The CDR3 has 13 residues. The DNA of the CDR3 is TGTGCCAGCAGTGCCGGACAGAACACTGAAGCTTTCTTT. Amino acid sequence: CASSAGQNTEAFF.

A note on this clone: Other nucleotide sequences in the sample specify the same CDR3. The rearrangement joins TRBV11-2 to TRBJ1-1, with a possible D match to TRBD1 (5 bases). The CDR3 covers 13 residues. Germline V gives CDR1 SGHAT, CDR2 FQNNGV. V lost 5 bases, J lost 2 bases, and 9 bases lay in between. The CDR3 protein is CASSTDRNTEAFF. CDR3 sequence (DNA): TGTGCCAGCAGCACCGACAGAAACACTGAAGCTTTCTTT.

The chain links TRBV11-2 to TRBJ2-7; D is perhaps TRBD1 (6 bases). CDR3 length: 15 amino acids. The germline V gene has CDR1 SGHAT and CDR2 FQNNGV. Deletions cut 3 bases from V and 1 base from J, with 13 bases between. Here the CDR3 DNA reads TGTGCCAGCAGCTTGGGGCAGGGGCTGTCCTACGAGCAGTACTTC. Its translation is CASSLGQGLSYEQYF.

J is TRBJ1-2 and V is TRBV30; 9 bases agree with TRBD1. V lost 3 bases and J lost 8; bases outside the gene matches: 7. Germline V CDR1 and CDR2: GTSNPN, SVGIG (reference sequence). The CDR3 extends over 13 amino acids. Here the CDR3 DNA reads TGTGCCTGGAGGGACACAGGGGGCCGCGGCTACACCTTC. It encodes CAWRDTGGRGYTF.

This chain connects TRBV6-1 to TRBJ1-6; D not resolved. The V end was cut by 1 base, the J end by 1 base, with 8 bases between. Germline lookup yields CDR1 MNHNS and CDR2 SASEGT. This CDR3 region has 16 residues. CDR3 loop: CASSEVPQSYNSPLHF. The CDR3, as DNA: TGTGCCAGCAGTGAAGTCCCGCAGTCCTATAATTCACCCCTCCACTTT.

As regards this clone: Other DNA sequences in this specimen translate into the identical CDR3. The chain combines TRBV28 with TRBJ2-7; D unclear. Trimming cost V 2 bases and J 3 bases, with 8 bases left between them. The CDR3 spans 13 residues. Germline values: CDR1 MDHEN, CDR2 SYDVKM. The CDR3 DNA reads as TGTGCCAGCAGTTTAACCCCCAGCTACGAGCAGTACTTC. Protein product: CASSLTPSYEQYF.

J is TRBJ2-7 and V is TRBV5-1, with 8 bases identical to TRBD2. V trimming: 4 bases; J trimming: 2 bases; junction bases outside the gene matches: 8. CDR1 SGHRS and CDR2 YFSETQ come from the germline V gene. The CDR3 runs 15 residues. CDR3 coding DNA: TGCGCCAGCAGCACCCGGACTAGCCGTACCTACGAGCAGTACTTC. Its translation: CASSTRTSRTYEQYF.

The chain joins TRBV6-5 to TRBJ2-7; tentatively, D is TRBD1 (5 bases). There are 15 residues in the CDR3. Looked up from germline, CDR1 is MNHEY and CDR2 is SVGAGI. Between the trimmed V and J ends, which lost 5 bases and 1 base, there was a span of 15 bases. This CDR3 is CASSPRHPGSYEQYF. The DNA of the CDR3 is TGTGCCAGCAGTCCTCGCCACCCAGGGTCCTACGAGCAGTACTTC.

This rearrangement joins TRBV27 to TRBJ2-1; D is possibly TRBD1 (7 bases). The CDR3 is 14 residues long. Trimming took 7 bases from V and 2 from J, leaving 12 bases between them. The germline V gene encodes CDR1 MNHEY and CDR2 SMNVEV (reference sequence). CDR3 in amino acids: CASTQGGPYNEQFF. CDR3 coding DNA: TGTGCCAGCACCCAGGGGGGACCCTACAATGAGCAGTTCTTC.

The chain couples TRBV5-1 to TRBJ1-1; no clear D gene. Germline assignment: CDR1 SGHRS and CDR2 YFSETQ. This CDR3 contains 14 residues. V lost 0 bases and J lost 3, with 9 bases in between. The CDR3 is CASSLAQKDTEAFF. The DNA of the CDR3 is TGCGCCAGCAGCTTGGCACAGAAGGACACTGAAGCTTTCTTT.

The chain joins TRBV5-1 to TRBJ1-1; D call uncertain. There are 14 residues in the CDR3. V lost 4 bases and J lost 5, with 15 bases in between. Germline loops: CDR1 SGHRS, CDR2 YFSETQ. CDR3 in amino acids: CASSLGSFRTEAFF. CDR3 sequence (DNA): TGCGCCAGCAGCCTTGGGTCTTTCAGGACTGAAGCTTTCTTT.

The chain has TRBV6-5 and TRBJ2-7, with 8 bases that match TRBD1. The CDR3 consists of 13 residues. CDR1 and CDR2 (germline): MNHEY, SVGAGI. Losses at the gene ends were 9 bases for V and 0 bases for J; bases not matched to a gene: 4. This chain's CDR3 is CASGTGASYEQYF. CDR3 in DNA: TGTGCCAGTGGGACAGGCGCCTCCTACGAGCAGTACTTC.

The chain has TRBV28 and TRBJ1-1; the D gene is possibly TRBD1 (5 bases). The V and J ends lost 3 bases and 5 bases respectively, with 10 bases between them. CDR3 length equals 13 residues. Germline loops: CDR1 MDHEN, CDR2 SYDVKM. Here the CDR3 DNA reads TGTGCCAGCAGTTTTGGTCGGGGGACTGAAGCTTTCTTT. This translates into CASSFGRGTEAFF.

CDR3 nucleotide sequence: TGTGCCAGCAGCTCTGATACGACAGGGAACACTGAAGCTTTCTTT. Protein sequence: CASSSDTTGNTEAFF. The rearrangement uses TRBV7-9 and TRBJ1-1, with D possibly matching TRBD1 (6 bases). The CDR3 sequence is 15 residues long. Germline CDR1 is SEHNR and CDR2 is FQNEAQ (reference sequence). The V end was cut by 4 bases, the J end by 1 base, with 13 bases between.

In its sample, this clone was seen a few times. This sequence joins TRBV4-1 and TRBJ2-2; no firm D call. This CDR3 comprises 16 residues. Trimming took 0 bases from V and 2 from J, leaving 10 bases between them. Germline V gives CDR1 MGHRA, CDR2 YSYEKL. The CDR3 region is CASSQEGSLNTGELFF. CDR3 DNA sequence: TGCGCCAGCAGCCAAGAGGGCAGCTTAAACACCGGGGAGCTGTTTTTT.

The gene calls are TRBV15 and TRBJ1-4; 9 nucleotides agree with TRBD1. Per the germline V gene, CDR1 is LNHNV and CDR2 is YYDKDF (reference sequence). CDR3 length: 16 amino acids. J lost 5 bases, V lost 5 bases, and 9 bases had no gene match. This chain's CDR3 is CATSLIAGTGNEKLFF. As DNA, the CDR3 is TGTGCCACCAGCCTAATCGCCGGGACAGGGAATGAAAAACTGTTTTTT. Drawing the rest from reference TRBV15 and TRBJ1-4, the complete variable domain is DAMVIQNPRYQVTQFGKPVTLSCSQTLNHNVMYWYQQKSSQAPKLLFHYYDKDFNNEADTPDNFQSRRPNTSFCFLDIRSPGLGDTAMYLCATSLIAGTGNEKLFFGSGTQLSVL.

This chain joins TRBV11-3 and TRBJ2-1; D is perhaps TRBD2 (6 bases). This CDR3 is built from 15 residues. V was clipped by 5 bases and J by 4 bases, with 15 bases between them. Germline CDR1 SGHNT, CDR2 YENEEA. CDR3 nucleotide sequence: TGTGCCAGCAGCCAAGCGGGCCAACCATACAATGAGCAGTTCTTC. Encoded protein: CASSQAGQPYNEQFF.

The chain is built from TRBV7-9 and TRBJ2-7, with a possible D match to TRBD1 (6 bases). CDR3 size: 13 residues. CDR1 SEHNR and CDR2 FQNEAQ come from the germline V gene (reference sequence). V gave up 6 bases and J gave up 1 base, with 10 bases separating them. CDR3 in DNA: TGTGCCAGCAGTTATGACAGGTCCTACGAGCAGTACTTC. Amino acid sequence: CASSYDRSYEQYF.